This T cell receptor (beta chain) was observed in a study of OX40 agonist ivuxolimab in advanced cancers. The overall study: Age averaged approximately 60 years (range roughly 23 to 90), and 80% to 90% were male.

CDR3 length: 14 residues. From germline, CDR1 is MNHEY and CDR2 SMNVEV (reference sequence). V lost 8 bases to trimming and J lost 3 bases; unmatched junction nucleotides: 10. Patients were ineligible given autoimmune disease history or systemic immunosuppression. The protocol was immunoSEQ multiplex PCR, while the TCRdb copy is restricted to in-frame clones and leaves out a portion. The sample lists tens of thousands of clones; about 85% were seen once. This clone has just a few counts. Source: CD4+ or CD8+ T cells sorted from blood, taken in a trial of the OX40 agonist ivuxolimab. The clonotype originates from an adult with an advanced solid tumor such as melanoma, head and neck, liver or kidney cancer. The genes are TRBV27 and TRBJ2-7, with TRBD1 matching 7 bases. The CDR3 DNA reads TGTGCCAGCGGTCAACAGGGGAAGGGCTACGAGCAGTACTTC. This codes for CASGQQGKGYEQYF.